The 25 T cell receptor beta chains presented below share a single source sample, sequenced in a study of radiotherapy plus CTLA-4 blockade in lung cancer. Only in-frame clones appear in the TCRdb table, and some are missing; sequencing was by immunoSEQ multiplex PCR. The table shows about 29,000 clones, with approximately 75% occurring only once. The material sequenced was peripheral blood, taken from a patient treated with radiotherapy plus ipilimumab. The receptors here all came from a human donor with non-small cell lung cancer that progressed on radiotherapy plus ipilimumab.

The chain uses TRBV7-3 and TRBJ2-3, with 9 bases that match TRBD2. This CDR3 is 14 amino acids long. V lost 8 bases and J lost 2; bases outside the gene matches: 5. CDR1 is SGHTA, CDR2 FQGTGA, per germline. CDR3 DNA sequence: TGTGCCAGCGGGCTAGCGGGGAACACAGATACGCAGTATTTT. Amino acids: CASGLAGNTDTQYF.

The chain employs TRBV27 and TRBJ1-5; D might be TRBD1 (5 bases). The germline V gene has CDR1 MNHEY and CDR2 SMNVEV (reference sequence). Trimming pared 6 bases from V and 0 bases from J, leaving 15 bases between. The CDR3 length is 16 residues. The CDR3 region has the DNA TGTGCCAGCAGGGTTGGAGGGGCTATTAGCAATCAGCCCCAGCATTTT. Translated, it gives CASRVGGAISNQPQHF.

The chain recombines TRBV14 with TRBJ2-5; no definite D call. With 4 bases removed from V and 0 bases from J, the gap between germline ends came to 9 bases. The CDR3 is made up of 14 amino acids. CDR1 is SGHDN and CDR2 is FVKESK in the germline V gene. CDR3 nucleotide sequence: TGTGCCAGCAGCCCCCACCCAGACCAAGAGACCCAGTACTTC. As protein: CASSPHPDQETQYF.

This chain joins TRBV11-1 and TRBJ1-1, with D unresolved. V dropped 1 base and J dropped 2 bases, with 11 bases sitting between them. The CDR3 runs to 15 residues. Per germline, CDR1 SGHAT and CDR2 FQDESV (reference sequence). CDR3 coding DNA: TGTGCCAGCAGCTTAGACAGCTCCAGCAACACTGAAGCTTTCTTT. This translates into CASSLDSSSNTEAFF.

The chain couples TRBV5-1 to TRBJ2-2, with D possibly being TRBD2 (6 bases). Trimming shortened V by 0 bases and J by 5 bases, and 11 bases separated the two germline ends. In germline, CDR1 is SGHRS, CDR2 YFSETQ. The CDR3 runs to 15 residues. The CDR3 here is CASSLVGLATGELFF. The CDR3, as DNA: TGCGCCAGCAGCTTGGTGGGACTGGCGACCGGGGAGCTGTTTTTT.

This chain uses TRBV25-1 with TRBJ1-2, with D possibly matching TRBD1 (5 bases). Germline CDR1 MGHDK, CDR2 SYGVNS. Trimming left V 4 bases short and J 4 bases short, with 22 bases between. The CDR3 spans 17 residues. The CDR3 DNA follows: TGTGCCAGCAGTGCGCTCCCCCTGTCCGATCAGGGCTATGGCTACACCTTC. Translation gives CASSALPLSDQGYGYTF.

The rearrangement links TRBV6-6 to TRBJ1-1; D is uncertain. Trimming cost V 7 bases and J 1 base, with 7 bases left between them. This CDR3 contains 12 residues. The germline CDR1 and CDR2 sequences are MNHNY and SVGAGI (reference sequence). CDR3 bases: TGTGCCAGCAAAGGAGGGAACACTGAAGCTTTCTTT. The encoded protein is CASKGGNTEAFF.

This CDR3 is CASSLGELATNEKLFF. As DNA, the CDR3 is TGCGCCAGCAGCTTAGGAGAACTTGCAACTAATGAAAAACTGTTTTTT. The chain employs TRBV5-1 and TRBJ1-4; D is uncertain. The V gene lost 2 bases and the J gene lost 0 bases, with 11 bases spanning the gap. Germline assignment: CDR1 SGHRS and CDR2 YFSETQ. The CDR3 has 16 residues.

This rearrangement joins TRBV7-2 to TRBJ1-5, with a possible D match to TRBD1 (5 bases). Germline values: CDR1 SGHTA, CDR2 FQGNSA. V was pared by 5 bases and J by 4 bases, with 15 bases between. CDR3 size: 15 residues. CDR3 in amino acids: CASSPQTGSNQPQHF. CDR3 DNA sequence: TGTGCCAGCAGCCCCCAAACAGGTTCAAATCAGCCCCAGCATTTT.

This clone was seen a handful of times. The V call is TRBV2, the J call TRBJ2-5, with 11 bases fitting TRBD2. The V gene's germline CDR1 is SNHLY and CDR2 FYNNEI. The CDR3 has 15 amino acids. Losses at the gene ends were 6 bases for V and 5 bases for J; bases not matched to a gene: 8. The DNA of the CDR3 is TGTGCCAGCAGGGTCCTAGCGGGGGGAGGCGAGACCCAGTACTTC. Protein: CASRVLAGGGETQYF. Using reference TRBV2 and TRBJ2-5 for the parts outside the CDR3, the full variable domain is EPEVTQTPSHQVTQMGQEVILRCVPISNHLYFYWYRQILGQKVEFLVSFYNNEISEKSEIFDDQFSVERPDGSNFTLKIRSTKLEDSAMYFCASRVLAGGGETQYFGPGTRLLVL.

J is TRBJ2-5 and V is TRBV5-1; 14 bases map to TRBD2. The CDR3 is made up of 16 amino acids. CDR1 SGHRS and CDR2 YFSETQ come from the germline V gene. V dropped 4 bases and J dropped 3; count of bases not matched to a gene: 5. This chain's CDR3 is CASSPGTSGGEETQYF. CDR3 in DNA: TGCGCCAGCAGCCCCGGGACTAGCGGGGGAGAAGAGACCCAGTACTTC. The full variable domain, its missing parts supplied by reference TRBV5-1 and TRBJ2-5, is KAGVTQTPRYLIKTRGQQVTLSCSPISGHRSVSWYQQTPGQGLQFLFEYFSETQRNKGNFPGRFSGRQFSNSRSEMNVSTLELGDSALYLCASSPGTSGGEETQYFGPGTRLLVL.

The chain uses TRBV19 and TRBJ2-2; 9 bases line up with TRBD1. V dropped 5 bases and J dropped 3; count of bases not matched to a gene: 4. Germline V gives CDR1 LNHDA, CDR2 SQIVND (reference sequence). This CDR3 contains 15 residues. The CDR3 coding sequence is TGTGCCAGTAGTGCTGGGACAGGGTACACCGGGGAGCTGTTTTTT. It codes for CASSAGTGYTGELFF.

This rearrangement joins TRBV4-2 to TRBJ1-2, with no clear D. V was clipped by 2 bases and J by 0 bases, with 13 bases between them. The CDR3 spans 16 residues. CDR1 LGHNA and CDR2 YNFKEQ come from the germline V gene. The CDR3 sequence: CASSQSADTSNYGYTF. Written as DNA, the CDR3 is TGTGCCAGCAGCCAATCGGCAGACACTTCTAACTATGGCTACACCTTC.

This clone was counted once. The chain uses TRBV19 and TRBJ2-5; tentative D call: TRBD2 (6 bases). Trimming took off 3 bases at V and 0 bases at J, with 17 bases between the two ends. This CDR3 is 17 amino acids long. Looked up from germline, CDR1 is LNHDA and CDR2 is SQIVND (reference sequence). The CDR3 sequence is CASSIHPSRGYQETQYF. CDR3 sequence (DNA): TGTGCCAGTAGTATCCACCCCTCGCGGGGCTACCAAGAGACCCAGTACTTC.

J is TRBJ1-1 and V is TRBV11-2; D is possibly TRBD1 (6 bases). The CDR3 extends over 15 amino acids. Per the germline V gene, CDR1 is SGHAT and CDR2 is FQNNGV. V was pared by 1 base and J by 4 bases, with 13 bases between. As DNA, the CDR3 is TGTGCCAGCAGCTTAGTCGTGGGAGGGGGCACTGAAGCTTTCTTT. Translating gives CASSLVVGGGTEAFF.

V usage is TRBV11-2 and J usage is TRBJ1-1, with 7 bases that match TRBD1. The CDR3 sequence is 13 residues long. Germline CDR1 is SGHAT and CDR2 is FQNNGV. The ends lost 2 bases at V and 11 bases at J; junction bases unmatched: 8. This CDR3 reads CASSLYRGWIAFF. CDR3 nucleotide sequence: TGTGCCAGCAGCTTATACAGGGGATGGATCGCTTTCTTT. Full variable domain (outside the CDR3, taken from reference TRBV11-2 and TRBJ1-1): EAGVAQSPRYKIIEKRQSVAFWCNPISGHATLYWYQQILGQGPKLLIQFQNNGVVDDSQLPKDRFSAERLKGVDSTLKIQPAKLEDSAVYLCASSLYRGWIAFFGQGTRLTVV.

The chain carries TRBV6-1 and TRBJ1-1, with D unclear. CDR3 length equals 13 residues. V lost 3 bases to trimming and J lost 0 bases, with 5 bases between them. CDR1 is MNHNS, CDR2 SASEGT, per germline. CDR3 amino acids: CASSDSMNTEAFF. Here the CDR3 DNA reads TGTGCCAGCAGTGATTCTATGAACACTGAAGCTTTCTTT.

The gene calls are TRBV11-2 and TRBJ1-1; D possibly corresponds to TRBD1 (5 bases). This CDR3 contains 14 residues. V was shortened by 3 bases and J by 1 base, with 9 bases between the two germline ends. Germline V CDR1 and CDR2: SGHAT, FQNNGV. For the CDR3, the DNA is TGTGCCAGCAGCTTTATAGGGGCGAACACTGAAGCTTTCTTT. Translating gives CASSFIGANTEAFF.

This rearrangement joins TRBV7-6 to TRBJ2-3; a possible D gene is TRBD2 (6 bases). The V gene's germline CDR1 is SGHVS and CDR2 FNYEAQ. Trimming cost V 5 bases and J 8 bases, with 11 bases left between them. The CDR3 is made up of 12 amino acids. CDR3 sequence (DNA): TGTGCCAGCAGCCCCCCCGGGGGTACGCAGTATTTT. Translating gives CASSPPGGTQYF.

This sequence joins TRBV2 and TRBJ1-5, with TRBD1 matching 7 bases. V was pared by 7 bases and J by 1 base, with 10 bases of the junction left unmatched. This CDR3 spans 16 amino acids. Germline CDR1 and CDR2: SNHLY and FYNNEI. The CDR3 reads CASTPQGRASNQPQHF. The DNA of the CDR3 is TGTGCCAGCACCCCACAGGGGAGAGCGAGCAATCAGCCCCAGCATTTT.

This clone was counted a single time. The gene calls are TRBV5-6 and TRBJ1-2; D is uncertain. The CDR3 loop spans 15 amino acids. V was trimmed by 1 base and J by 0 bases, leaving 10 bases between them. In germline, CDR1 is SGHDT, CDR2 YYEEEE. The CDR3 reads CASSLRTVANYGYTF. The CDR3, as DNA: TGTGCCAGCAGCTTGCGAACAGTCGCTAACTATGGCTACACCTTC. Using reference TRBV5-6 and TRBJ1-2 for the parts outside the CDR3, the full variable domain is DAGVTQSPTHLIKTRGQQVTLRCSPKSGHDTVSWYQQALGQGPQFIFQYYEEEERQRGNFPDRFSGHQFPNYSSELNVNALLLGDSALYLCASSLRTVANYGYTFGSGTRLTVV.

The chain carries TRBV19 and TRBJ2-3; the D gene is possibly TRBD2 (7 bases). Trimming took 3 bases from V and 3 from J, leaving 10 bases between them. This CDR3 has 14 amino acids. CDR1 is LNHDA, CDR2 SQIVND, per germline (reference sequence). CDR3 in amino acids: CASSMGGGTDTQYF. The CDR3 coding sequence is TGTGCCAGTAGTATGGGAGGGGGGACAGATACGCAGTATTTT.

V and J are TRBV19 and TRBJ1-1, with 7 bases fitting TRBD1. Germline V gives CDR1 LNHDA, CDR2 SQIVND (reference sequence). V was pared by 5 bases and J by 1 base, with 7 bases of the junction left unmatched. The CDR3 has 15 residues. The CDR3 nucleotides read TGTGCCAGTAGTCTAATAGGGGGCGGGAACACTGAAGCTTTCTTT. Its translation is CASSLIGGGNTEAFF.

CDR3: CASSLTRDNSYEQYF. In DNA form, the CDR3 reads TGTGCCAGCTCACTTACCCGGGACAACTCCTACGAGCAGTACTTC. The chain employs TRBV18 and TRBJ2-7; TRBD1 might be the D (6 bases). V shed 4 bases and J shed 0 bases, with 13 bases lying between them. This CDR3 has 15 residues. CDR1 KGHSH and CDR2 LQKENI come from the germline V gene. Using reference TRBV18 and TRBJ2-7 for the parts outside the CDR3, the full variable domain is NAGVMQNPRHLVRRRGQEARLRCSPMKGHSHVYWYRQLPEEGLKFMVYLQKENIIDESGMPKERFSAEFPKEGPSILRIQQVVRGDSAAYFCASSLTRDNSYEQYFGPGTRLTVT.

The CDR3 nucleotides read TGCGCCAGCAGCCCCTATAGGGACAGATCCTACGAGCAGTACTTC. This codes for CASSPYRDRSYEQYF. This chain joins TRBV4-1 and TRBJ2-7; 7 positions agree with TRBD1. The ends lost 4 bases at V and 1 base at J; junction bases unmatched: 7. CDR1 is MGHRA and CDR2 is YSYEKL in the germline V gene. CDR3 length: 15 amino acids.